One sample yielded the 32 T cell receptor beta chains listed below, sequenced in a study of CD8 T cells in Susac syndrome. Random hexamers served to reverse transcribe roughly 0.45 to 1 ug RNA. TCRdb passed the immunoSEQ multiplex PCR reads through MiXCR, listing each CDR3 protein once. Counted here are around 150,000 distinct CDR3 sequences, just under 95% occurring once; the ten biggest clones make up 0.15% to 0.2%. The sample taken for sequencing was CD8+ T cells from PBMCs. These receptors were collected from a human donor with Susac syndrome.

The V call is TRBV12-3 or TRBV12-4, the J call TRBJ2-5; no reliable D call. The V and J ends lost 6 bases and 6 bases respectively, with 14 bases between them. This CDR3 has 13 residues. CDR3 nucleotide sequence: TGTGCCAGCAGCCCCCCCTCGGAGCAGACCCAGTACTTC. The encoded protein is CASSPPSEQTQYF.

The chain links TRBV5-1 to TRBJ2-1; D is ambiguous. The CDR3 totals 13 residues. Germline V gives CDR1 SGHRS, CDR2 YFSETQ. The V end was cut by 3 bases, the J end by 7 bases, with 11 bases between. Here the CDR3 DNA reads TGCGCCAGCAGCTGGAGCGTGAGGAATGAGCAGTTCTTC. This gives the protein CASSWSVRNEQFF.

This chain connects TRBV30 to TRBJ2-7, with D possibly matching TRBD1 (6 bases). The V gene's germline CDR1 is GTSNPN and CDR2 SVGIG (reference sequence). V was cut by 2 bases and J by 2 bases, with 10 bases left in between. CDR3 length: 13 amino acids. Here the CDR3 reads CAWSTGNTYEQYF. The CDR3 DNA reads as TGTGCCTGGAGTACAGGGAATACCTACGAGCAGTACTTC. The full variable domain, completed using reference TRBV30 and TRBJ2-7, is SQTIHQWPATLVQPVGSPLSLECTVEGTSNPNLYWYRQAAGRGLQLLFYSVGIGQISSEVPQNLSASRPQDRQFILSSKKLLLSDSGFYLCAWSTGNTYEQYFGPGTRLTVT.

This clonotype was seen just once. This chain links TRBV6-5 with TRBJ2-5; TRBD2 might be the D (6 bases). The V end was cut by 6 bases, the J end by 5 bases, with 16 bases between. CDR3 length equals 14 residues. The germline gives CDR1 MNHEY, CDR2 SVGAGI. The CDR3 sequence: CASSPLSGGETQYF. CDR3 DNA: TGTGCCAGCAGCCCACTTAGCGGCGGGGAGACCCAGTACTTC.

The chain uses TRBV12-3 or TRBV12-4 and TRBJ2-1, with D uncertain. The CDR3 extends over 15 amino acids. Trimming took 5 bases from V and 0 from J, leaving 11 bases between them. The CDR3 protein is CASSRLADSYNEQFF. The CDR3 region has the DNA TGTGCCAGCAGTCGACTTGCGGACTCCTACAATGAGCAGTTCTTC.

The chain uses TRBV27 and TRBJ1-1; TRBD1 matches at 7 bases. CDR1 is MNHEY, CDR2 SMNVEV, per germline (reference sequence). The CDR3 is 14 amino acids. V gave up 5 bases and J gave up 1 base; unmatched junction bases: 4. The DNA of the CDR3 is TGTGCCAGCAGTCCCCGGGACAGGAACACTGAAGCTTTCTTT. Residues: CASSPRDRNTEAFF.

This clonotype has more than one count but fewer than ten. V and J are TRBV28 and TRBJ2-5; D could derive from TRBD1 or TRBD2 (5 bases each). The V gene's germline CDR1 is MDHEN and CDR2 SYDVKM. V lost 7 bases and J 5 bases, leaving 17 bases between the germline ends. This CDR3 region has 14 residues. The CDR3 sequence: CASTNRDGWETQYF. The CDR3 coding sequence is TGTGCCAGCACCAATCGGGACGGCTGGGAGACCCAGTACTTC.

The gene calls are TRBV5-1 and TRBJ2-2; 10 bases fit TRBD1. The CDR3 extends over 20 amino acids. Unmatched junction bases numbered 16, after V lost 4 bases and J lost 1 base. Germline CDR1 and CDR2: SGHRS and YFSETQ. CDR3 sequence: CASSALLGQGNPMNTGELFF. CDR3 sequence (DNA): TGCGCCAGCAGCGCGCTTTTGGGACAGGGGAACCCGATGAACACCGGGGAGCTGTTTTTT.

The rearrangement uses TRBV27 and TRBJ1-5; D unresolved. V was shortened by 8 bases and J by 7 bases, with 18 bases between the two germline ends. This CDR3 is built from 14 residues. Per the germline V gene, CDR1 is MNHEY and CDR2 is SMNVEV (reference sequence). The CDR3 spells CASPDFRPVQPQHF. In nucleotides, the CDR3 is TGTGCCAGCCCGGACTTCCGTCCTGTGCAGCCCCAGCATTTT.

CDR3 amino acids: CASRHGTSTDTQYF. The CDR3 bases are TGTGCCAGCAGGCACGGGACCAGCACAGATACGCAGTATTTT. The V gene is TRBV27, the J gene TRBJ2-3; D is perhaps TRBD1 or TRBD2 (5 bases each). Germline V gene data show CDR1 as MNHEY and CDR2 as SMNVEV (reference sequence). CDR3 length equals 14 residues. Trimming took 6 bases from V and 0 from J, leaving 10 bases between them.

The chain recombines TRBV27 with TRBJ1-2, with TRBD1 as a possible D gene (5 bases). V was shortened by 1 base and J by 6 bases, with 15 bases between the two germline ends. Per the germline V gene, CDR1 is MNHEY and CDR2 is SMNVEV (reference sequence). CDR3 length: 15 residues. The CDR3 bases are TGTGCCAGCAGTTTATTCCGGGGCAACATAGATGGCTACACCTTC. Residues: CASSLFRGNIDGYTF.

The chain links TRBV20-1 to TRBJ1-5, with unresolved D. CDR1 and CDR2 (germline): DFQATT, SNEGSKA (reference sequence). Trimming left V 0 bases short and J 0 bases short, with 9 bases between. This CDR3 comprises 15 residues. The CDR3 protein is CSARDQTDSNQPQHF. The CDR3 bases are TGCAGTGCTAGAGATCAGACGGATAGCAATCAGCCCCAGCATTTT.

The V call is TRBV12-3 or TRBV12-4, the J call TRBJ2-1; no clear D. Deletions cut 4 bases from V and 6 bases from J, with 13 bases between. The CDR3 length is 14 residues. DNA of the CDR3: TGTGCCAGCAGTTCGTTCCTTAGTCCCAATGAGCAGTTCTTC. This encodes CASSSFLSPNEQFF.

This chain links TRBV25-1 with TRBJ2-1; D is unresolved. Germline V CDR1 and CDR2: MGHDK, SYGVNS. V lost 0 bases, J lost 0 bases, and 9 bases lay in between. The CDR3 runs to 16 residues. The CDR3 region has the DNA TGTGCCAGCAGTGAATATTTCCCGAGCTCCTACAATGAGCAGTTCTTC. As protein: CASSEYFPSSYNEQFF.

V usage is TRBV7-3 and J usage is TRBJ1-1; D not resolved. Germline CDR1 SGHTA, CDR2 FQGTGA. The CDR3 is 12 residues long. V was trimmed by 5 bases and J by 7 bases, leaving 11 bases between them. The CDR3 bases are TGTGCCAGCAGCCCTCGCCCAGGTGAAGCTTTCTTT. This codes for CASSPRPGEAFF. The full variable domain, rest sourced from reference TRBV7-3 and TRBJ1-1, is GAGVSQTPSNKVTEKGKYVELRCDPISGHTALYWYRQSLGQGPEFLIYFQGTGAADDSGLPNDRFFAVRPEGSVSTLKIQRTERGDSAVYLCASSPRPGEAFFGQGTRLTVV.

With regard to this clonotype: The germline gene is not matched at one end of the junction; a read error may be the cause. V usage is TRBV7-7 and J usage is TRBJ2-1; D perhaps matches TRBD1 (5 bases). The CDR3 is made up of 15 amino acids. Looked up from germline, CDR1 is SSHAT and CDR2 is FNYEAQ (reference sequence). The CDR3 region is CASSLDQGGDNEQFF. In DNA form, the CDR3 reads TGTGCTAGCAGCTTAGACCAGGGTGGAGACAATGAGCAGTTCTTC.

The chain employs TRBV9 and TRBJ2-3; D not certain. Germline CDR1 reads SGDLS; CDR2 reads YYNGEE. The CDR3 is 13 residues long. The V end was cut by 5 bases, the J end by 4 bases, with 11 bases between. The CDR3 region is CASSQVMADTQYF. In nucleotides, the CDR3 is TGTGCCAGCAGTCAAGTAATGGCAGATACGCAGTATTTT.

V usage is TRBV6-5 and J usage is TRBJ1-1, with 7 bases aligning to TRBD1. The CDR3 is 14 residues long. Germline assignment: CDR1 MNHEY and CDR2 SVGAGI. V was clipped by 6 bases and J by 3 bases; unmatched bases: 7. The CDR3 DNA sequence: TGTGCCAGCAGCCCGACAGGGACGGACACTGAAGCTTTCTTT. Its translation is CASSPTGTDTEAFF.

The gene calls are TRBV5-6 and TRBJ2-2; 12 bases map to TRBD2. Germline CDR1 reads SGHDT; CDR2 reads YYEEEE. Trimming removed 4 bases from V and 3 bases from J; junction bases left unmatched: 4. The CDR3 consists of 16 residues. The chain's CDR3 is CASSAGLAGYTGELFF. For the CDR3, the DNA is TGTGCCAGCAGCGCGGGACTAGCGGGTTACACCGGGGAGCTGTTTTTT.

The chain has TRBV3-1 and TRBJ2-7, with TRBD2 matching over 12 bases. There are 16 residues in the CDR3. Germline V gives CDR1 LGHDT, CDR2 YNNKEL (reference sequence). V shed 3 bases and J 1 base; nucleotides not matched to a gene: 4. The CDR3: CASSQATSGGSYEQYF. CDR3 coding DNA: TGTGCCAGCAGCCAGGCTACTAGCGGGGGGTCCTACGAGCAGTACTTC.

Points on this clonotype: One junction end does not reproduce the germline sequence, and a read error may be involved. This sequence joins TRBV7-7 and TRBJ2-2, with D perhaps matching TRBD2 (5 bases). The CDR3 spans 13 residues. From germline, CDR1 is SSHAT and CDR2 FNYEAQ (reference sequence). CDR3 region: CASSSSSAGELFF. DNA for the CDR3: TGTGCTAGCAGCTCGAGTAGCGCCGGGGAGCTGTTTTTT.

This chain connects TRBV27 to TRBJ1-1; D gene ambiguous. Per germline, CDR1 MNHEY and CDR2 SMNVEV (reference sequence). This CDR3 comprises 14 residues. Trimming pared 5 bases from V and 5 bases from J, leaving 15 bases between. CDR3 loop: CASSQYIEATEAFF. CDR3 bases: TGTGCCAGCAGTCAATACATAGAAGCAACTGAAGCTTTCTTT.

V gene TRBV12-3 or TRBV12-4 combines with J gene TRBJ2-1; TRBD1 might be the D (7 bases). V lost 5 bases and J 5 bases, leaving 10 bases between the germline ends. CDR3 length: 13 residues. The CDR3 nucleotides read TGTGCCAGCAGTACCAGGGGGGACAATGAGCAGTTCTTC. This translates into CASSTRGDNEQFF.

The chain links TRBV5-1 to TRBJ2-4, with 8 nucleotides matching TRBD1. The CDR3 runs 17 residues. CDR1 SGHRS and CDR2 YFSETQ come from the germline V gene. The V gene end was trimmed by 4 bases and the J gene end by 3 bases; junction bases not matched to a gene: 12. CDR3 protein: CASSPGTGRYVKNIQYF. The CDR3 bases are TGCGCCAGCAGCCCGGGGACAGGTCGTTATGTCAAAAACATTCAGTACTTC.

This sequence joins TRBV24-1 and TRBJ2-3; 15 nucleotides align to TRBD2. Germline CDR1 KGHDR, CDR2 SFDVKD. After removal of 4 bases from V and 6 bases from J, the junction contained 4 bases not matched to a gene. The CDR3 has 16 amino acids. The CDR3 DNA follows: TGTGCCACCAGTGACTGGACTAGCGGGAGGGCTGATACGCAGTATTTT. Translated: CATSDWTSGRADTQYF.

This chain joins TRBV20-1 and TRBJ1-1; D remains ambiguous. The V and J ends lost 4 bases and 7 bases respectively, with 7 bases between them. This CDR3 comprises 10 residues. Germline loops: CDR1 DFQATT, CDR2 SNEGSKA (reference sequence). CDR3 nucleotides: TGCAGTGCTAACCCCCTTGAAGCTTTCTTT. As protein: CSANPLEAFF.

The chain combines TRBV20-1 with TRBJ2-1; 10 positions match TRBD2. The V and J ends lost 6 bases and 6 bases, in that order; junction bases with no gene match: 8. Germline V lookup: CDR1 DFQATT, CDR2 SNEGSKA (reference sequence). CDR3 size: 14 residues. The CDR3: CSADPSGSGNEQFF. The CDR3 DNA follows: TGCAGTGCAGATCCTAGCGGGAGTGGCAATGAGCAGTTCTTC.

Here the CDR3 reads CASSYKGRDEKLFF. In DNA, the CDR3 is TGTGCCAGCAGTTACAAGGGGCGAGATGAAAAACTGTTTTTT. The J gene is TRBJ1-4, the V gene TRBV6-5; D is possibly TRBD1 (5 bases). Germline V lookup: CDR1 MNHEY, CDR2 SVGAGI. The CDR3 runs to 14 residues. Trimming took off 2 bases at V and 6 bases at J, with 10 bases between the two ends.

The chain combines TRBV7-3 with TRBJ2-2, with 7 bases fitting TRBD2. This CDR3 has 19 amino acids. Germline trimming cut 0 bases from V and 0 bases from J; bases unmatched to any gene: 10. Germline V gene lookup returns CDR1 SGHTA and CDR2 FQGTGA. The CDR3 sequence is CASSLTNSASGSNTGELFF. CDR3 in DNA: TGTGCCAGCAGCTTAACTAATTCGGCTAGCGGATCGAACACCGGGGAGCTGTTTTTT.

CDR3 coding DNA: TGCGCCAGCAGCCAAGGACTAGCGGGAGTCTCCGAGCAGTACTTC. This sequence encodes CASSQGLAGVSEQYF. V gene TRBV4-1 combines with J gene TRBJ2-7; 12 bases map to TRBD2. The CDR3 contains 15 residues. Trimming took 1 base from V and 6 from J; bases not matched to a gene: 4. The V gene's germline CDR1 is MGHRA and CDR2 YSYEKL.

The chain joins TRBV29-1 to TRBJ2-5; no clear D. Germline V gene data show CDR1 as SQVTM and CDR2 as ANQGSEA. The germline V and J ends were trimmed by 2 bases and 1 base, with 17 bases remaining between them. This CDR3 spans 16 amino acids. As DNA, the CDR3 is TGCAGCGTTGAACCCCTAGAATCGTTGGCCCAAGAGACCCAGTACTTC. This translates into CSVEPLESLAQETQYF.

This chain joins TRBV6-4 and TRBJ2-1; the match to TRBD2 covers 10 bases. Germline loops: CDR1 MRHNA, CDR2 SNTAGT. J was trimmed by 0 bases and V by 3 bases; bases with no gene match: 11. The CDR3 loop spans 19 amino acids. The CDR3 sequence: CASSEGASGSTSSYNEQFF. DNA of the CDR3: TGTGCCAGCAGTGAGGGGGCTAGCGGGAGTACCAGCTCCTACAATGAGCAGTTCTTC.